These 6 T cell receptor beta chains were all obtained from the same sample, sequenced in a study of OX40 agonist ivuxolimab in advanced cancers. TCRdb keeps only in-frame clones here, not all; method: immunoSEQ multiplex PCR. The sample contains some 69,000 clones, 89% of which appear only once. The starting material was CD4+ or CD8+ T cells sorted from blood, obtained in a trial of the OX40 agonist ivuxolimab. The origin of the receptors is an adult with an advanced solid tumor such as melanoma, head and neck, liver or kidney cancer.

This clone was detected only a few times. The genes are TRBV15 and TRBJ1-2; D may be TRBD1 (6 bases). V was shortened by 4 bases and J by 3 bases, with 21 bases between the two germline ends. The CDR3 is 17 residues long. CDR1 is LNHNV, CDR2 YYDKDF, per germline (reference sequence). The CDR3 here is CATSKSLDRSGDYGYTF. Written as DNA, the CDR3 is TGTGCCACCAGCAAAAGTCTGGACAGATCTGGAGACTATGGCTACACCTTC.

The V gene is TRBV11-2, the J gene TRBJ2-7; 13 nucleotides agree with TRBD2. V trimming: 3 bases; J trimming: 6 bases; junction bases outside the gene matches: 8. The CDR3 contains 16 residues. Germline loops: CDR1 SGHAT, CDR2 FQNNGV. CDR3 DNA: TGTGCCAGCAGCTTTGTACTAGCGGGAGGGCCATTCGAGCAGTACTTC. It encodes CASSFVLAGGPFEQYF.

The chain uses TRBV29-1 and TRBJ1-5; tentative D call: TRBD1 (6 bases). Germline V gives CDR1 SQVTM, CDR2 ANQGSEA. Trimming left V 0 bases short and J 4 bases short, with 16 bases between. The CDR3 spans 16 residues. The CDR3 reads CSVEDFTDRVNQPQHF. CDR3 nucleotides: TGCAGCGTTGAAGACTTCACGGACAGAGTAAATCAGCCCCAGCATTTT.

CDR3 in amino acids: CASTAGRSNEQFF. The CDR3 bases are TGTGCCAGTACGGCAGGGAGAAGCAATGAGCAGTTCTTC. This chain connects TRBV19 to TRBJ2-1; either TRBD1 or TRBD2 may fit D (5 bases each). Germline CDR1 LNHDA, CDR2 SQIVND (reference sequence). The V and J ends lost 7 bases and 6 bases respectively, with 13 bases between them. CDR3 length equals 13 residues.

The chain links TRBV5-8 to TRBJ1-2; 7 bases are shared with TRBD1. Germline CDR1 reads SGHTS; CDR2 reads YDEGEE. CDR3 length: 16 amino acids. V lost 3 bases, J lost 7 bases, and 15 bases stayed unmatched. CDR3 in amino acids: CASSYIPATGLGGYTF. The CDR3 bases are TGTGCCAGCAGCTACATTCCTGCGACAGGGTTGGGTGGCTACACCTTC.

The V gene is TRBV19, the J gene TRBJ2-5; D remains unclear. CDR3 length: 13 amino acids. Germline V lookup: CDR1 LNHDA, CDR2 SQIVND (reference sequence). V lost 3 bases, J lost 0 bases, and 5 bases lay in between. The CDR3 spells CASSIEYQETQYF. Written as DNA, the CDR3 is TGTGCCAGTAGTATCGAGTACCAAGAGACCCAGTACTTC.